This T cell receptor (beta chain) was observed in a study of CD8 T cells in ankylosing spondylitis. Study-wide findings and caveats: What appeared characteristic of ankylosing spondylitis blood was a TCR beta motif of eight or nine highly homologous variants.

With molecular barcodes, quantitative 5'-RACE was used to make the TCR beta libraries. MiXCR was run by TCRdb on the 5' RACE reads, yielding one entry per CDR3 protein. The table lists 150,000 to 200,000 distinct CDR3 sequences, over 10% of them singletons. Trimming removed 0 bases at V and 9 bases at J, with 12 bases between. The germline gives CDR1 KGHSH, CDR2 LQKENI. There are 14 residues in the CDR3. As regards this clonotype: What it binds is not known. This may stem from a read error, because a much larger clone lies one nucleotide away.

Sequencing was performed on blood, either unsorted or a sorted T cell fraction (not recorded which). The chain couples TRBV18 to TRBJ2-1; unclear D gene. This receptor was taken from a female donor with ankylosing spondylitis or in good health (not recorded which). In DNA, the CDR3 is TGTGCCAGCTCACCACCGGCTCAGTCCGGTGAGCAGTTCTTC. Its translation: CASSPPAQSGEQFF.